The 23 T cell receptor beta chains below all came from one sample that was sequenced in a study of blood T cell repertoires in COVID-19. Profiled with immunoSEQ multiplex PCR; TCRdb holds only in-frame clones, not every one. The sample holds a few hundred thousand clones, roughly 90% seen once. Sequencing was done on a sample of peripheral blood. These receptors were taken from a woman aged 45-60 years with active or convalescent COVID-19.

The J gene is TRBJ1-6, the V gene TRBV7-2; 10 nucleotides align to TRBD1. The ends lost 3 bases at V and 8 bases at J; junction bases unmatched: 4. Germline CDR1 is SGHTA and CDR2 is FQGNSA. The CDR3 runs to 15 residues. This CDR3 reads CASSFWTGGDSPLHF. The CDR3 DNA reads TGTGCCAGCAGCTTTTGGACAGGGGGAGATTCACCCCTCCACTTT.

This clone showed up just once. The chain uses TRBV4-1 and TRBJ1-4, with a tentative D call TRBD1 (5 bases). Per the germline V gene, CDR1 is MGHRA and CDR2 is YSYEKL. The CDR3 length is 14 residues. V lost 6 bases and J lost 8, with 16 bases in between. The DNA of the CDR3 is TGCGCCAGCAGAGCGCAGGGCCTACGGGAAAAACTGTTTTTT. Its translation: CASRAQGLREKLFF.

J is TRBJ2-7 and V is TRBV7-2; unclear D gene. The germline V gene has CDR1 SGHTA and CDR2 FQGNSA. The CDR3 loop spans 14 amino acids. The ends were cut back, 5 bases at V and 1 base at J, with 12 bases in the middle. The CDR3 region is CASSPGPDSYEQYF. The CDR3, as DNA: TGTGCCAGCAGCCCTGGGCCTGATTCCTACGAGCAGTACTTC.

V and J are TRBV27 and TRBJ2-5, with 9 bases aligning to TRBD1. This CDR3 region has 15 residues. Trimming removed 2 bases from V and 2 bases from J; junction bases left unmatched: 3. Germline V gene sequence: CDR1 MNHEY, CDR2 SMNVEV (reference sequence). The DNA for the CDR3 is TGTGCCAGCAGTTTAGCGGGACAGGGTCAAGAGACCCAGTACTTC. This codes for CASSLAGQGQETQYF.

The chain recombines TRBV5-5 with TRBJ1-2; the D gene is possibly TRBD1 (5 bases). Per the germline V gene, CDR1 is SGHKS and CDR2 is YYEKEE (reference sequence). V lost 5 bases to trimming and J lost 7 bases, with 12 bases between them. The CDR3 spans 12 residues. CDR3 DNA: TGTGCCAGCAGTCTCAGGGAGGGTGGCTACACCTTC. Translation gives CASSLREGGYTF.

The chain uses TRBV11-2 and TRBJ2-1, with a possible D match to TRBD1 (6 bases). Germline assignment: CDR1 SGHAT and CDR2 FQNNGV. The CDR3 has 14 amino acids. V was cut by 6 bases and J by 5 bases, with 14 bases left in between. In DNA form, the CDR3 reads TGTGCCAGCAGACAGAGACAGGAGCACAATGAGCAGTTCTTC. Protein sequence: CASRQRQEHNEQFF. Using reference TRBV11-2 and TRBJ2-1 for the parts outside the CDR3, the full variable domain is EAGVAQSPRYKIIEKRQSVAFWCNPISGHATLYWYQQILGQGPKLLIQFQNNGVVDDSQLPKDRFSAERLKGVDSTLKIQPAKLEDSAVYLCASRQRQEHNEQFFGPGTRLTVL.

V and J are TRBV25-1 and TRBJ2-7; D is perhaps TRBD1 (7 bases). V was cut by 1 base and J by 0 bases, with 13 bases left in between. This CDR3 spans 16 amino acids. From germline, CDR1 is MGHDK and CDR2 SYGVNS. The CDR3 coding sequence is TGTGCCAGCAGTGAATCGCGGCGGGACAGCTCCTACGAGCAGTACTTC. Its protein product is CASSESRRDSSYEQYF.

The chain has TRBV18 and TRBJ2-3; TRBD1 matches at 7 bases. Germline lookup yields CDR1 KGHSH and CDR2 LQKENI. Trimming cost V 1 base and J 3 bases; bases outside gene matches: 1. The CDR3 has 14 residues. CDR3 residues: CASSPQGATDTQYF. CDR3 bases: TGTGCCAGCTCACCACAGGGGGCGACAGATACGCAGTATTTT.

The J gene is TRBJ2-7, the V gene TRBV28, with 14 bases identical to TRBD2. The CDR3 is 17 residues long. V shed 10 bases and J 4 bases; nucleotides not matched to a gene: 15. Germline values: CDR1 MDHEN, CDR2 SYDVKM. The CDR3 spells CATSKYPGTSGSYEQYF. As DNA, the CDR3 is TGTGCCACCTCAAAATACCCCGGGACTAGCGGGAGTTACGAGCAGTACTTC.

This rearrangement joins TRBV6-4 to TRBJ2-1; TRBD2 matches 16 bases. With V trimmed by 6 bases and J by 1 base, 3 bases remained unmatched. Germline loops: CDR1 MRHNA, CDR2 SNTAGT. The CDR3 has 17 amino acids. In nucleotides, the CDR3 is TGTGCCAGCAGCGGGACTAGCGGGAGGGGGTCCTACAATGAGCAGTTCTTC. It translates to CASSGTSGRGSYNEQFF.

This CDR3 reads CASTQDRGYGYTF. Written as DNA, the CDR3 is TGTGCCAGTACCCAAGACAGGGGATATGGCTACACCTTC. V and J are TRBV19 and TRBJ1-2; 8 bases match TRBD1. Germline CDR1 is LNHDA and CDR2 is SQIVND (reference sequence). Trimming at V came to 7 bases and at J to 5 bases, leaving 6 bases not matched to a gene. The length of the CDR3 is 13 residues.

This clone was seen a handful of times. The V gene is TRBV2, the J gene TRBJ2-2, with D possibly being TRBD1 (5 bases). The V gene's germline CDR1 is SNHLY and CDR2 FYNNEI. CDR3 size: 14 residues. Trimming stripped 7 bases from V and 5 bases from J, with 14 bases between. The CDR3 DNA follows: TGTGCCAGCATTAAGGAACAGGCGACCGGGGAGCTGTTTTTT. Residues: CASIKEQATGELFF.

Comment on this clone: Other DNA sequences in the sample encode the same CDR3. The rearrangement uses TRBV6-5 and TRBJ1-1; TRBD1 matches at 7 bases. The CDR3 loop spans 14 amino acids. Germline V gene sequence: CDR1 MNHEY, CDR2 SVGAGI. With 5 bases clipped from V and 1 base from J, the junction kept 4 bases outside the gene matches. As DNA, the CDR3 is TGTGCCAGCAGTCCCCGACAGGGGAACACTGAAGCTTTCTTT. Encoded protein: CASSPRQGNTEAFF.

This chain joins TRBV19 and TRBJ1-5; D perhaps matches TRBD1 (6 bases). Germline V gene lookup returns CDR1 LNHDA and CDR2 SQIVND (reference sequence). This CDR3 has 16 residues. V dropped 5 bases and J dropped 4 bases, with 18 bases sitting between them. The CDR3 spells CASSRKTGLKNQPQHF. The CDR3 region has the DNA TGTGCCAGTAGTCGCAAGACAGGTTTGAAGAATCAGCCCCAGCATTTT.

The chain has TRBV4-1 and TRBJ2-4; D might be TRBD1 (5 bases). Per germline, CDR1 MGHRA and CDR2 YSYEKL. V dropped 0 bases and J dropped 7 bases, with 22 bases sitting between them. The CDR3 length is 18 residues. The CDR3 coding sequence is TGCGCCAGCAGCCAAGATAGAGACAGTGGTGTGTTAGGGAACATTCAGTACTTC. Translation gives CASSQDRDSGVLGNIQYF.

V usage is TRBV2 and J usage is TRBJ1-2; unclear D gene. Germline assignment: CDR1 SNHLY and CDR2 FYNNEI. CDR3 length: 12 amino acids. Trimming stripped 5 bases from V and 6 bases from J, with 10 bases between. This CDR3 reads CASSRTGNGYTF. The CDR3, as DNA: TGTGCCAGCAGTCGCACCGGGAATGGCTACACCTTC.

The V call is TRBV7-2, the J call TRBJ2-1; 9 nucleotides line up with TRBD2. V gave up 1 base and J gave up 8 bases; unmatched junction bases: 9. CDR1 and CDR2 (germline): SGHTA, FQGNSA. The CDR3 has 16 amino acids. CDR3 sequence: CASSLGLGAGGYEQFF. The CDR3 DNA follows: TGTGCCAGCAGCTTAGGTCTCGGGGCGGGAGGGTATGAGCAGTTCTTC.

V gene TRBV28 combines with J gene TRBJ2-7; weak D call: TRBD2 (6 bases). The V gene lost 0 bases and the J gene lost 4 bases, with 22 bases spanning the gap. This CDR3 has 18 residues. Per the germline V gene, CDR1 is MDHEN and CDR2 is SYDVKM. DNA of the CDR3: TGTGCCAGCAGTTTATGGTCCAAAGCGGCGGAGGGAAGATACGAGCAGTACTTC. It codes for CASSLWSKAAEGRYEQYF.

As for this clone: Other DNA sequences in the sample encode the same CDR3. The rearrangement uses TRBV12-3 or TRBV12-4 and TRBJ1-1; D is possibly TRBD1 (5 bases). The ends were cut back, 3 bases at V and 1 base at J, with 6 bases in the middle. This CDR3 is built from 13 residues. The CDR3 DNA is TGTGCCAGCAGTTTTGACAGGAACACTGAAGCTTTCTTT. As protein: CASSFDRNTEAFF.

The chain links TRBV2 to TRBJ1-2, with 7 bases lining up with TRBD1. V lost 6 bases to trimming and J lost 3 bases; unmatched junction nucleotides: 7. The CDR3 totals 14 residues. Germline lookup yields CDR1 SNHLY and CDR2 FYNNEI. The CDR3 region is CASRAQGRYYGYTF. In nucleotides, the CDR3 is TGTGCCAGCAGAGCACAGGGGCGCTACTATGGCTACACCTTC.

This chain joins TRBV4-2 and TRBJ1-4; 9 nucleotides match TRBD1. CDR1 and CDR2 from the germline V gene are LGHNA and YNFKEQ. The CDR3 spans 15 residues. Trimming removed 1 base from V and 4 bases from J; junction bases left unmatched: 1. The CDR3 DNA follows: TGTGCCAGCAGCCAAGGACAGGGGGATAATGAAAAACTGTTTTTT. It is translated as CASSQGQGDNEKLFF.

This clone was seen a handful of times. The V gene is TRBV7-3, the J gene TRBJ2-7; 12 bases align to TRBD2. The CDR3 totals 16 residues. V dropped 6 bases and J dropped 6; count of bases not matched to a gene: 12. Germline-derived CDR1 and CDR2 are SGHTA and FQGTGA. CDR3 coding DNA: TGTGCCAGCAGTCCTAGCGGGGGGGCCTTAGTAGGCGAGCAGTACTTC. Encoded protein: CASSPSGGALVGEQYF.

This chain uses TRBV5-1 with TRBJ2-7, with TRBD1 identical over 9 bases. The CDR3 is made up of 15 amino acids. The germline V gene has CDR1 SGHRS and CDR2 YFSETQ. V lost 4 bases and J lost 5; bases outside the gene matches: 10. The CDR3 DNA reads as TGCGCCAGCAGCGGGGGGAGGACAGGGGTCGACGAGCAGTACTTC. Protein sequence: CASSGGRTGVDEQYF.